This T cell receptor (beta chain) comes out of a study of T cells in Graves' hyperthyroidism and ophthalmopathy. Study outcomes and limitations: In blood, most of the thyroid clonotypes expanded above 0.001 were also present.

TCR beta CDR3 regions were amplified from RNA transcripts. HTBI primers drove first-round RT-PCR of the TCR CDR3. Via MiXCR, TCRdb re-called the multiplex PCR reads, giving one row per CDR3 protein. The table lists under 350,000 distinct CDR3 sequences, 15% to 20% of them singletons. Source material for PBMCs was roughly 10 ml fresh peripheral blood. J lost 1 base, V lost 3 bases, and 5 bases had no gene match. The CDR3 length is 15 residues. Germline V lookup: CDR1 MNHEY, CDR2 SVGAGI. Points on this clonotype: Its antigen remains unknown.

This clonotype originated in a woman aged 50 to 60 with Graves' hyperthyroidism. The chain uses TRBV6-5 and TRBJ2-5; 7 bases match TRBD1. The sequenced material came from blood. The CDR3 DNA follows: TGTGCCAGCAGTTATTCCGGGACAGTCCAAGAGACCCAGTACTTC. It specifies CASSYSGTVQETQYF.